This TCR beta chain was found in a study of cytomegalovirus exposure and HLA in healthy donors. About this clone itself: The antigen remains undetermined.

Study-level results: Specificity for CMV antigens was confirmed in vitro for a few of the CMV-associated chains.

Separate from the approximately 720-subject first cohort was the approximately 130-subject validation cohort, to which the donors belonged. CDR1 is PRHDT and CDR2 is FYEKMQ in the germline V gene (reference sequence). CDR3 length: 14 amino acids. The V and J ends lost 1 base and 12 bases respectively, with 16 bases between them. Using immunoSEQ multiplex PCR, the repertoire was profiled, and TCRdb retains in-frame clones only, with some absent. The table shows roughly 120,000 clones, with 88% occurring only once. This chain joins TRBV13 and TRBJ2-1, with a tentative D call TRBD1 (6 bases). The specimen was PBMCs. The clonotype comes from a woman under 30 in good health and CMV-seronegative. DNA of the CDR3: TGTGCCAGCAGCTTAGAAGGGACATCGAGGGGGCAGTTCTTC. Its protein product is CASSLEGTSRGQFF.